The entry that follows covers one TCR beta chain sequence. This clone was counted only a few times. This clone's antigen is unknown. Base qualities are missing; no much larger clone stands one base away. For this chain, trimming is 7 bases at the V end and 4 bases at the J end, and the number of junction bases without a gene match is 9. Looking up the germline V gene yields CDR1 MNHEY and CDR2 SVGAGI. The CDR3 runs 14 residues from the cysteine to the phenylalanine. Only the CDR3 DNA is retained, 42 bases long and in frame from the first base. The data originate from a study of blood T cell repertoires in COVID-19 (dated by TCRdb to the early 2020s). General notes on the study: Samples covering the acute and convalescent phases of COVID-19 were provided by collaborators in the United States, Italy and Spain. The prospective study material was composed of cDNA or gDNA derived from T cells, B-cell-depleted T cells, or PBMCs. Nearly every sample came with metadata listing a de-identified subject ID, COVID-19 status, age in years and sex. The dataset comprised deeply sampled blood TCRbeta repertoires from subjects exposed to, actively infected with, or recovered from COVID-19. Where available, HLA class I and class II types were taken from metadata supplied by the sample provider and were not determined by assay-based typing. The repertoires were made available in a free public database intended to serve as a resource for research on the immune response to SARS-CoV-2. The samples were drawn from the first 160 participants of the ongoing ImmuneRACE study and from about 1,200 subjects provided by 6 global collaborators. Overall study results and their limits: The amount of clinical and demographic metadata varied by source and participant and was provided uncurated.

Each collaborating institution followed its own protocols to collect whole blood in K2EDTA tubes. For TCRbeta analysis, collaborators shipped samples as frozen whole blood, isolated PBMCs, or DNA extracted from either of those sample types. TCRbeta CDR3 regions were amplified from genomic DNA by means of the immunoSEQ Assay, a bias-controlled multiplex PCR. The original pipeline was this. Nucleated cell counts per sample were estimated from amplification of reference gene primers within the assay. To quantify the absolute abundance of each unique TCRbeta CDR3 rearrangement, sequence reads were collapsed and filtered. Productive Simpson clonality was computed per sample as the square root of Simpson's diversity index over productive rearrangements. TCRdb provides this immuneACCESS table in a form limited to in-frame rearrangements. Some clones are lacking; in checked studies, under half of them reflect an unresolved V gene, and why the rest are absent is not known. Clone size and V and J calls were adopted from that table, with D and trimming inferred from the DNA. This sample has 65,000 to 75,000 clones in its table, and roughly nine tenths of those were observed once. Clones ranked in the top ten supply about 4.4% of the sample.

The rearranged chain carries TRBV6-5 and TRBJ2-7, with 8 junctional bases fitting TRBD2. Sequencing was done on a sample of peripheral blood. This receptor was identified in a man aged 50 to 60 with active COVID-19. The CDR3 has the sequence CASTKAGGTYEQYF. The DNA reads as follows: TGTGCCAGCACCAAGGCGGGGGGAACTTACGAGCAGTACTTC.